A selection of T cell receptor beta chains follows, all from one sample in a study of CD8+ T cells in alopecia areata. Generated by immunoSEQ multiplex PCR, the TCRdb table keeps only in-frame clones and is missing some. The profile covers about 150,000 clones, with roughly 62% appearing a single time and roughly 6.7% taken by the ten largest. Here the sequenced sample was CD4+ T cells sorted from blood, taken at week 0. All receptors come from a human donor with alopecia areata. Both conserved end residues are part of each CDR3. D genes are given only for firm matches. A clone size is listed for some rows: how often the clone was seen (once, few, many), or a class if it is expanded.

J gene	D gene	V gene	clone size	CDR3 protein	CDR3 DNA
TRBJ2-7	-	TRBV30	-	CAWTRRGREQYF	TGTGCCTGGACTAGGAGGGGACGAGAGCAGTACTTC
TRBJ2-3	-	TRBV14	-	CASSPGVTQYF	TGTGCCAGCAGTCCCGGGGTTACGCAGTATTTT
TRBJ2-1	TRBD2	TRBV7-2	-	CASSLNPSGAYNEQFF	TGTGCCAGCAGCTTAAATCCTAGCGGGGCGTACAATGAGCAGTTCTTC
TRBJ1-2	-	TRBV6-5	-	CASSSPEQGSYGYTF	TGTGCCAGCAGCTCCCCCGAACAGGGTAGCTATGGCTACACCTTC
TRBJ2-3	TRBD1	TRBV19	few	CASSNIRDRGTDTQYF	TGTGCCAGTAGTAACATCCGGGACAGGGGCACAGATACGCAGTATTTT
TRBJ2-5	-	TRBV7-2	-	CASSPEAVRGTQYF	TGTGCCAGCAGCCCAGAGGCAGTAAGGGGGACCCAGTACTTC
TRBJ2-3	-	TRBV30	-	CAWSPGLDTQYF	TGTGCCTGGAGTCCGGGACTAGATACGCAGTATTTT
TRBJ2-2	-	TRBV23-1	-	CASSPRAGELFF	TGCGCCAGCAGTCCCCGCGCCGGGGAGCTGTTTTTT
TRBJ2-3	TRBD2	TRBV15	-	CATSRRLAGDTDTQYF	TGTGCCACCAGCAGGAGACTAGCGGGGGACACAGATACGCAGTATTTT
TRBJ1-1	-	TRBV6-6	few	CASSYPSAAGTAFF	TGTGCCAGCAGTTACCCCTCCGCGGCAGGAACAGCTTTCTTT
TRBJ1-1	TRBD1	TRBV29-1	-	CSVSGTANTEAFF	TGCAGCGTTAGTGGGACAGCGAACACTGAAGCTTTCTTT
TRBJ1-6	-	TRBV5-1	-	CASSLAGVMSESPLHF	TGCGCCAGCAGCTTGGCGGGGGTCATGAGCGAGTCACCCCTCCACTTT
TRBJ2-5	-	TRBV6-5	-	CASSKWETQYF	TGTGCCAGCAGCAAGTGGGAGACCCAGTACTTC
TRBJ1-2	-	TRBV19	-	CASSKVYGYTF	TGTGCCAGTAGTAAGGTCTATGGCTACACCTTC
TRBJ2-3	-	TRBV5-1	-	CASSKGVVGDTQYF	TGCGCCAGCAGCAAGGGGGTTGTTGGAGATACGCAGTATTTT
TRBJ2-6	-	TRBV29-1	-	CSVDFGTGANVLTF	TGCAGCGTTGATTTTGGGACTGGGGCCAACGTCCTGACTTTC
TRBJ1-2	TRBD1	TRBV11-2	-	CASSLGGQGRYTF	TGTGCCAGCAGCTTAGGGGGACAGGGTCGCTACACCTTC
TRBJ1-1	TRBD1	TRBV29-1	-	CSVELRDRGTEAFF	TGCAGCGTTGAACTCCGGGACAGGGGCACTGAAGCTTTCTTT
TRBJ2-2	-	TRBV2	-	CASYTGQGKTGELFF	TGTGCCAGCTATACGGGGCAGGGAAAAACCGGGGAGCTGTTTTTT
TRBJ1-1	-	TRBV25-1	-	CASSESGTYGAFF	TGTGCCAGCAGTGAAAGCGGCACCTATGGAGCTTTCTTT
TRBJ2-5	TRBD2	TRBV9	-	CASSEGTSTSETQYF	TGTGCCAGCAGCGAGGGGACTAGTACGTCAGAGACCCAGTACTTC
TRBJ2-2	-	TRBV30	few	CAWEWRGNTGELFF	TGTGCCTGGGAATGGCGGGGGAACACCGGGGAGCTGTTTTTT
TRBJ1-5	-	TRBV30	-	CACTQGLGNQPQHF	TGTGCCTGTACGCAGGGGCTCGGCAATCAGCCCCAGCATTTT
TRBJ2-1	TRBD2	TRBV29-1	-	CSVSRSGEYNEQFF	TGCAGCGTTTCCCGCAGCGGGGAGTACAATGAGCAGTTCTTC
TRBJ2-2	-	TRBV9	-	CASSSTNTGELFF	TGTGCCAGCAGTTCTACGAACACCGGGGAGCTGTTTTTT
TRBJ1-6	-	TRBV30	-	CASGQEVHNSPLHF	TGTGCCTCAGGCCAGGAAGTGCATAATTCACCCCTCCACTTT
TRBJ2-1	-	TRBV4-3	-	CASSQDKWGARYNEQFF	TGCGCCAGCAGCCAAGACAAGTGGGGGGCCCGTTACAATGAGCAGTTCTTC
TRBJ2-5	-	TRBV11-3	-	CASSLAFERAGAVKETQYF	TGTGCCAGCAGCTTAGCCTTCGAGAGGGCAGGGGCGGTCAAAGAGACCCAGTACTTC
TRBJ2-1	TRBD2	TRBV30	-	CAWSVGLGENNEQFF	TGTGCCTGGAGTGTGGGACTAGGGGAGAACAATGAGCAGTTCTTC
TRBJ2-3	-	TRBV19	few	CASNNRARSTDTQYF	TGTGCCAGTAACAACCGGGCCAGGTCCACAGATACGCAGTATTTT
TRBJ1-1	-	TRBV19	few	CASKGYRGTEAFF	TGTGCCAGTAAAGGGTATAGGGGCACTGAAGCTTTCTTT
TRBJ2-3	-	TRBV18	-	CASSPPSDTQYF	TGTGCCAGCTCACCACCCTCGGATACGCAGTATTTT
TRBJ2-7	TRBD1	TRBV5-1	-	CASGTGLEQYF	TGCGCCAGCGGGACAGGGCTCGAGCAGTACTTC
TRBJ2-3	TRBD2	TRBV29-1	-	CSVGAGGRSDTQYF	TGCAGCGTTGGTGCGGGGGGAAGATCAGATACGCAGTATTTT
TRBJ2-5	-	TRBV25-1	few	CASGHTTGGTQYF	TGTGCCAGCGGGCATACTACAGGCGGGACCCAGTACTTC
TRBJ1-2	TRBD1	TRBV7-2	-	CASSPGQHYGYTF	TGTGCCAGCAGCCCGGGACAGCACTATGGCTACACCTTC
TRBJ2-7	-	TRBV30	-	CAWGPWARGREQYF	TGTGCCTGGGGGCCTTGGGCGAGGGGGAGAGAGCAGTACTTC
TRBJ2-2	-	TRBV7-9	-	CASSLPPGELFF	TGTGCCAGCAGCTTACCCCCCGGGGAGCTGTTTTTT
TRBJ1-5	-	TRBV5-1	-	CANGNRRIGPHNQPQHF	TGCGCCAACGGGAATAGGAGGATCGGCCCCCACAATCAGCCCCAGCATTTT
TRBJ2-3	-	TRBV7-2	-	CASSYRGSTDTQYF	TGTGCCAGCAGCTACCGGGGGTCCACAGATACGCAGTATTTT
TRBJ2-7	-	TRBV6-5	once	CASSYSSSYEQYF	TGTGCCAGCAGTTACAGTAGCTCCTACGAGCAGTACTTC
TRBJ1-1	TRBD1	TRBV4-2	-	CASSPSGTGWTEAFF	TGTGCCAGCAGCCCTTCCGGGACAGGGTGGACTGAAGCTTTCTTT
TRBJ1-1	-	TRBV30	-	CAWTGYNTEAFF	TGTGCCTGGACAGGGTACAACACTGAAGCTTTCTTT
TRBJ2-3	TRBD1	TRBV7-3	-	CASSPGQGNTDTQYF	TGTGCCAGCAGCCCGGGACAGGGGAACACAGATACGCAGTATTTT
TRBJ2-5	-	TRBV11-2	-	CASSLDRSQETQYF	TGTGCCAGCAGCTTAGATCGCAGCCAAGAGACCCAGTACTTC